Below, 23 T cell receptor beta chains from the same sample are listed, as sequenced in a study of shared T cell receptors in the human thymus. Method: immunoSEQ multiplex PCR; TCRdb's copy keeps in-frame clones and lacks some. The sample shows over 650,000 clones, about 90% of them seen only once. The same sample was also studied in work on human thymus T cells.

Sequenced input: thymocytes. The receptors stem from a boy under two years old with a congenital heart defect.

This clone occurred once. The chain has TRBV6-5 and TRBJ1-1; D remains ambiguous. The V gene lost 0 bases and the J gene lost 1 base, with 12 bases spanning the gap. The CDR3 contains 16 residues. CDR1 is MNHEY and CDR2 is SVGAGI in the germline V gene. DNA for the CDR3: TGTGCCAGCAGTTACTCGACGGATGAGGCGAACACTGAAGCTTTCTTT. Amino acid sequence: CASSYSTDEANTEAFF.

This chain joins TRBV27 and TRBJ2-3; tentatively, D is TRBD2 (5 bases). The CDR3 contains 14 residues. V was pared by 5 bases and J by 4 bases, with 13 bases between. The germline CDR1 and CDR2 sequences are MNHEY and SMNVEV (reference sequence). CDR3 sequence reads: CASSMYGGADTQYF. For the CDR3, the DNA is TGTGCCAGCAGTATGTACGGAGGAGCAGATACGCAGTATTTT.

The CDR3 DNA is TGTGCCACCAGCAGTGGACGACTAGCGGGAGGGCCTAGGAAGAATGAGCAGTTCTTC. This gives the protein CATSSGRLAGGPRKNEQFF. The gene calls are TRBV15 and TRBJ2-1; TRBD2 aligns across 14 bases. CDR3 length: 19 amino acids. Germline loops: CDR1 LNHNV, CDR2 YYDKDF (reference sequence). V trimming: 3 bases; J trimming: 7 bases; junction bases outside the gene matches: 14.

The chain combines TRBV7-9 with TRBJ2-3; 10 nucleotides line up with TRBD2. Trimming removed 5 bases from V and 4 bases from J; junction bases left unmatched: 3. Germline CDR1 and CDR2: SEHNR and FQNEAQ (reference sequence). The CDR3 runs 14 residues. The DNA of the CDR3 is TGTGCCAGCAGCCCTAGCGGGAGAGCAGATACGCAGTATTTT. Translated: CASSPSGRADTQYF.

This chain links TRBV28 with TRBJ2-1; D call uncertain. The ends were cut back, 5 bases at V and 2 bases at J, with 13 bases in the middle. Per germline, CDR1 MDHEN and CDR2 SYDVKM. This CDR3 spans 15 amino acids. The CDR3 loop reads CASSPGSQAYNEQFF. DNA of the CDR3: TGTGCCAGCAGTCCCGGTTCCCAGGCCTACAATGAGCAGTTCTTC.

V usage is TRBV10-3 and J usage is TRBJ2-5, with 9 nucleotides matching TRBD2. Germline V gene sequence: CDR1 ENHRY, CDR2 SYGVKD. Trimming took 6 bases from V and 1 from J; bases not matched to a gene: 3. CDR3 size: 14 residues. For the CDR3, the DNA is TGTGCCATCAGCGCTAGCGGGACCCAAGAGACCCAGTACTTC. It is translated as CAISASGTQETQYF.

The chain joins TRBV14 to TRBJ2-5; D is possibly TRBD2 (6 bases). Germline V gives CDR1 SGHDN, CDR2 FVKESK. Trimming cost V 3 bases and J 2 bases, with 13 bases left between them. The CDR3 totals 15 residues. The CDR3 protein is CASSHLSGPQETQYF. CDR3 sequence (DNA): TGTGCCAGCAGCCACCTTAGCGGACCTCAAGAGACCCAGTACTTC.

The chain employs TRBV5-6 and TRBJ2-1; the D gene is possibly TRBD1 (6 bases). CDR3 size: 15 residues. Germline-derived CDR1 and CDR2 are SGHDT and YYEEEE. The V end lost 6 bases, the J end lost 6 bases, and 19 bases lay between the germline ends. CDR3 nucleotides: TGTGCCAGCAAAGGGTCAGGGGTAAGACTCAATGAGCAGTTCTTC. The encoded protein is CASKGSGVRLNEQFF.

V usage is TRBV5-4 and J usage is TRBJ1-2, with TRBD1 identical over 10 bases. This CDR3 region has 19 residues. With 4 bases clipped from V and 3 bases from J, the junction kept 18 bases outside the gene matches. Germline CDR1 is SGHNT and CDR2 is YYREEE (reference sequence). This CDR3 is CASSPVAPSTGGADYGYTF. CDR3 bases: TGTGCCAGCAGCCCCGTGGCCCCATCGACAGGGGGCGCGGACTATGGCTACACCTTC. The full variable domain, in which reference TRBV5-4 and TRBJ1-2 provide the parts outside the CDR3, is ETGVTQSPTHLIKTRGQQVTLRCSSQSGHNTVSWYQQALGQGPQFIFQYYREEENGRGNFPPRFSGLQFPNYSSELNVNALELDDSALYLCASSPVAPSTGGADYGYTFGSGTRLTVV.

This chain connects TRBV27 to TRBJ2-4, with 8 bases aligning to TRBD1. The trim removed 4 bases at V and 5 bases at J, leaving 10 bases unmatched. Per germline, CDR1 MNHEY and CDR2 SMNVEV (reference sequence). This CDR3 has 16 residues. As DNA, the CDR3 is TGTGCCAGCAGTTCCAACGGGACAGGTGAAGAAAACATTCAGTACTTC. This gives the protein CASSSNGTGEENIQYF.

The CDR3 here is CATSREAGDYEQYF. The CDR3 nucleotides read TGTGCCACCAGCAGAGAGGCGGGCGACTACGAGCAGTACTTC. The chain carries TRBV15 and TRBJ2-7, with D perhaps matching TRBD2 (5 bases). CDR3 length: 14 residues. Trimming took 0 bases from V and 3 from J, leaving 9 bases between them. The V gene's germline CDR1 is LNHNV and CDR2 YYDKDF (reference sequence).

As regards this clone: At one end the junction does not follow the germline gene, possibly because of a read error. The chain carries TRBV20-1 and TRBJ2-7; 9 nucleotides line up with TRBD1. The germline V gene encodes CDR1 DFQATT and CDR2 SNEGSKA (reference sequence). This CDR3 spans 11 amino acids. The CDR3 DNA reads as TGCAGTGCAACCCCACAGGGGGCCGAATTATTC. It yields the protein CSATPQGAELF.

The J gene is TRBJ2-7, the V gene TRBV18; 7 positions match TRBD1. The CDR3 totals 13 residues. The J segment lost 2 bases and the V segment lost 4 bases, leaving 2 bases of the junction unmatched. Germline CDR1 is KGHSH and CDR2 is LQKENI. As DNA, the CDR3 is TGTGCCAGCTCACGAGGGACAGCCTACGAGCAGTACTTC. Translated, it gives CASSRGTAYEQYF.

Written as DNA, the CDR3 is TGTGCCAGCAGCTCCAGCGGGCTGCCTTACTACGAGCAGTACTTC. Translated, it gives CASSSSGLPYYEQYF. The chain is built from TRBV7-2 and TRBJ2-7, with D possibly TRBD2 on 6 matching bases. Trimming stripped 4 bases from V and 3 bases from J, with 16 bases between. Per the germline V gene, CDR1 is SGHTA and CDR2 is FQGNSA. The CDR3 has 15 amino acids.

CDR3 in amino acids: CASSVARGANYGYTF. In DNA, the CDR3 is TGTGCCAGCAGCGTAGCAAGAGGCGCTAACTATGGCTACACCTTC. This chain connects TRBV9 to TRBJ1-2; D not certain. Germline V gene lookup returns CDR1 SGDLS and CDR2 YYNGEE. The CDR3 is 15 residues long. Trimming took 0 bases from V and 0 from J, leaving 9 bases between them.

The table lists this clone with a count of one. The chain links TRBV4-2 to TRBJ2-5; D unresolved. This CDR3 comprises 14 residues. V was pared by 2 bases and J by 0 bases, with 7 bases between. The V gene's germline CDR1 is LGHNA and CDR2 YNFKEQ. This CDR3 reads CASSQPSYQETQYF. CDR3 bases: TGTGCCAGCAGCCAACCCTCGTACCAAGAGACCCAGTACTTC.

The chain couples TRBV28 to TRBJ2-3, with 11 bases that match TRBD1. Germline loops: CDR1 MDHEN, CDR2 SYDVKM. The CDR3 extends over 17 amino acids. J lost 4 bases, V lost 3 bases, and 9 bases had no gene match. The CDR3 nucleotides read TGTGCCAGCAGTTTTCAACGGCGGGACAGGGGGTCAGATACGCAGTATTTT. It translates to CASSFQRRDRGSDTQYF.

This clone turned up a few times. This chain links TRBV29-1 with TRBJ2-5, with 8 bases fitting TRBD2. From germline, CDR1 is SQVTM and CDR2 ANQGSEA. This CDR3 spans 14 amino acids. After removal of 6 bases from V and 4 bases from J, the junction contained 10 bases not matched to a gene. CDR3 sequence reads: CSVAQYRGGETQYF. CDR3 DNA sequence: TGCAGCGTGGCCCAATACCGGGGGGGAGAGACCCAGTACTTC.

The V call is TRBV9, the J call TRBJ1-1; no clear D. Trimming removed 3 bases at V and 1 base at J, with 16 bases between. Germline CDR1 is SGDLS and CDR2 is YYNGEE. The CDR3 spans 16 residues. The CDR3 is CASSARAVGRNTEAFF. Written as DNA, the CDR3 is TGTGCCAGCAGCGCCAGAGCGGTGGGAAGGAACACTGAAGCTTTCTTT.

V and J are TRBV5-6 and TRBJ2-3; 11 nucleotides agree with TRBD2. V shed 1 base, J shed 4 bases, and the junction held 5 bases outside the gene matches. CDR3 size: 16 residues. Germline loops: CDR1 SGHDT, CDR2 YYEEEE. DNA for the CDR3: TGTGCCAGCAGCTTGACTAGCGGGAGTGGCTCAGATACGCAGTATTTT. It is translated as CASSLTSGSGSDTQYF.

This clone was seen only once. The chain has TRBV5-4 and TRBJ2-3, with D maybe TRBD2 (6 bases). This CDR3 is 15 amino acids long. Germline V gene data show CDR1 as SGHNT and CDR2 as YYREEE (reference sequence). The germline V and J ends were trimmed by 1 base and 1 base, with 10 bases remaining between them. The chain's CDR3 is CASSLPPGGTDTQYF. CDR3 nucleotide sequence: TGTGCCAGCAGCTTGCCCCCGGGGGGCACAGATACGCAGTATTTT.

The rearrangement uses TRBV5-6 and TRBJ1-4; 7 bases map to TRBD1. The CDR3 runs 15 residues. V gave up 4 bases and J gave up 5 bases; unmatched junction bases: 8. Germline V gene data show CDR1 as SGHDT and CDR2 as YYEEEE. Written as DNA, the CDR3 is TGTGCCAGCAGCGCAGACAGGGATGGGAATGAAAAACTGTTTTTT. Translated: CASSADRDGNEKLFF.

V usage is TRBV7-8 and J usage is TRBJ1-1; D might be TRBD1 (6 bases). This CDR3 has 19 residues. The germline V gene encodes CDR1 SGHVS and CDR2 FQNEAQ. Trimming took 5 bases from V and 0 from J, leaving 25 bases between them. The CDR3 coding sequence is TGTGCCAGCAGCATAGAAACCGGGACAAGATATCCTCTGAACACTGAAGCTTTCTTT. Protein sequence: CASSIETGTRYPLNTEAFF.